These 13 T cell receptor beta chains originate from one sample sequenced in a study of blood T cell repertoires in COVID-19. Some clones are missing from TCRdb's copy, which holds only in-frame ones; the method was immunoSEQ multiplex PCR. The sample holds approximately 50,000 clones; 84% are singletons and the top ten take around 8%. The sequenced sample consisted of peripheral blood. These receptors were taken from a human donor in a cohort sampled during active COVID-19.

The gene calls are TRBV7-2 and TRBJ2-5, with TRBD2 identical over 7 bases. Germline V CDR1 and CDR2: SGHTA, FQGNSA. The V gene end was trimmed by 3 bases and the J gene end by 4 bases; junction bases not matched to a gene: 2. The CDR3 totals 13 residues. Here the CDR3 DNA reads TGTGCCAGCAGCTTGCGCGGGAGAGAGACCCAGTACTTC. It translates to CASSLRGRETQYF.

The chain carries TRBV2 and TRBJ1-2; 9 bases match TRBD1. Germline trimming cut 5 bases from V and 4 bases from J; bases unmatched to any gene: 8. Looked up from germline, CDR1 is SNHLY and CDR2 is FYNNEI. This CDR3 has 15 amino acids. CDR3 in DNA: TGTGCCAGCAGTCTCCCGGGACAGGGTGGCTATGGCTACACCTTC. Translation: CASSLPGQGGYGYTF.

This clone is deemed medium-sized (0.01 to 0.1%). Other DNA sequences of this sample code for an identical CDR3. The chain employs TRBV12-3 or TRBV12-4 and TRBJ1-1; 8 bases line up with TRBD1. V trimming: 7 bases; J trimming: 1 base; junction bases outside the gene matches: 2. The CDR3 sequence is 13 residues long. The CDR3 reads CASNDRGNTEAFF. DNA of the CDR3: TGTGCCAGCAACGACAGGGGGAACACTGAAGCTTTCTTT.

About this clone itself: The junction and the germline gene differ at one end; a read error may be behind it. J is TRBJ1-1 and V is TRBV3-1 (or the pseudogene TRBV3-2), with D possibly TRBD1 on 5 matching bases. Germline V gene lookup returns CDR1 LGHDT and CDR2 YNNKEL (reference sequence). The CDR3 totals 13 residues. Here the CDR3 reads CASSQGGGTGAFF. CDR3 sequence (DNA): TGTGCCAGCAGCCAAGGCGGGGGGACTGGAGCTTTCTTT.

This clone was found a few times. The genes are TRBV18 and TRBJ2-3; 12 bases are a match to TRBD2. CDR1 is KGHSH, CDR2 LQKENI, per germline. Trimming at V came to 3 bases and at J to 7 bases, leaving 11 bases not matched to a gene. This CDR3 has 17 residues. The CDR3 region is CASSPTSGSSVTHTQYF. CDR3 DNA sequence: TGTGCCAGCTCACCGACTAGCGGGAGTAGCGTCACCCATACGCAGTATTTT.

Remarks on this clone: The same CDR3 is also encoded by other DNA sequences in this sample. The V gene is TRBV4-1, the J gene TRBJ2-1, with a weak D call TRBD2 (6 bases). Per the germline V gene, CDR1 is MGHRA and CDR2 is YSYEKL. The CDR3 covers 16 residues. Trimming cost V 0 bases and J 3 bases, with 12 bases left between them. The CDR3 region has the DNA TGCGCCAGCAGCCAAGATATCGGGGGAGTCTACAATGAGCAGTTCTTC. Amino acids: CASSQDIGGVYNEQFF.

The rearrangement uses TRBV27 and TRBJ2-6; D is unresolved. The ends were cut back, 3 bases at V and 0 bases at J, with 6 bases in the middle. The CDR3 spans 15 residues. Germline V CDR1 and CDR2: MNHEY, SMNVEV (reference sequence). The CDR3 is CASSFYSSGANVLTF. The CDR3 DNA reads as TGTGCCAGCAGTTTTTACAGCTCTGGGGCCAACGTCCTGACTTTC.

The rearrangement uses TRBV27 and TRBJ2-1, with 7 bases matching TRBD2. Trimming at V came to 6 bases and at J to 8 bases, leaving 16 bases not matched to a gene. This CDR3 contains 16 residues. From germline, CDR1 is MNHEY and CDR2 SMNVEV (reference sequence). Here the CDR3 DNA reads TGTGCCAGCAGGATTACCCGGGCGGGAGTATTCCATGAGCAGTTCTTC. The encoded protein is CASRITRAGVFHEQFF.

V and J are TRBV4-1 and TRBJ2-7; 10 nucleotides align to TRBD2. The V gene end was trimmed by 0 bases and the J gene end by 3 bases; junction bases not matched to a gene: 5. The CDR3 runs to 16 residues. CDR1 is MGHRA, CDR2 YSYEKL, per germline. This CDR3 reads CASSQEASGSLYEQYF. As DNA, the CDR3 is TGCGCCAGCAGCCAAGAAGCTAGCGGGAGCCTCTACGAGCAGTACTTC.

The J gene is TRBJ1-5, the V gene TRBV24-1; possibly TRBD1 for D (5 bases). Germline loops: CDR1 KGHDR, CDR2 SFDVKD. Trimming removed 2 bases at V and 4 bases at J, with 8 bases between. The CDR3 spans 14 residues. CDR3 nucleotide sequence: TGTGCCACCAGTGATTCCCAGGGTAATCAGCCCCAGCATTTT. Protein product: CATSDSQGNQPQHF.

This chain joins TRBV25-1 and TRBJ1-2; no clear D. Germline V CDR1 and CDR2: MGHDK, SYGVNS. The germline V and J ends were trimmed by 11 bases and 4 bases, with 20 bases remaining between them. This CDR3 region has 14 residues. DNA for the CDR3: TGTGCCTCTTCCCCGGAGGGAAAAGGCTATGGCTACACCTTC. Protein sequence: CASSPEGKGYGYTF.

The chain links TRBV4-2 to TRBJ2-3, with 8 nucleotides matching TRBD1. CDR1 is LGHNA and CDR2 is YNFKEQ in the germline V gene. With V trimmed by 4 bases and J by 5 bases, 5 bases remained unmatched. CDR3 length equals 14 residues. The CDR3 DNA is TGTGCCAGCAGCCCCGGACAGGGAGGAGATACGCAGTATTTT. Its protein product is CASSPGQGGDTQYF.

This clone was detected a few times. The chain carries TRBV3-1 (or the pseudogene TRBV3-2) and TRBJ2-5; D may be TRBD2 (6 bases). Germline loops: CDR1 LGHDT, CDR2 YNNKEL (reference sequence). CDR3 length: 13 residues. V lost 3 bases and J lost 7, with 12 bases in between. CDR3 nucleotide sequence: TGTGCCAGCAGCCAGAGTGAGGAGGGGACCCAGTACTTC. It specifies CASSQSEEGTQYF.